The rows below give T cell receptor beta chains drawn from one sample of a study of cytomegalovirus exposure and HLA in healthy donors. TCRdb's table, derived via immunoSEQ multiplex PCR, lists solely in-frame clones and lacks some. In the table there are tens of thousands of clones, approximately 82% of which are singletons. The sequencing input was PBMCs. The receptor source for this set is a woman in her thirties or forties in good health and CMV-seropositive. CDR3s include the opening cysteine and the closing phenylalanine or tryptophan. A D gene is named only where the DNA matches it firmly. Clone size appears in some rows only: once, few, many, or a class for an expanded clone.

>TRBV6-5|TRBJ1-6|-|-
TGTGCCAGCAGTTACCGACCAGGGGCTGAACAAAGTCCCCTCCACTTT
CASSYRPGAEQSPLHF
>TRBV7-3|TRBJ2-3|TRBD2|-
TGTGCCAGCAGCTTAGGACTAGCGGGGACAGATACGCAGTATTTT
CASSLGLAGTDTQYF
>TRBV19|TRBJ1-2|TRBD1|once
TGTGCCACCTCGGGACAGGGGGCGTTTTTTTATGGCTACACCTTC
CATSGQGAFFYGYTF
>TRBV4-2|TRBJ2-1|TRBD2|once
TGTGCCAGCAGCCAAGACCGGACTAGCGGGGGGTATGAGCAGTTCTTC
CASSQDRTSGGYEQFF
>TRBV7-9|TRBJ1-4|-|-
TGTGCCAGCAGCTTAAATTCTCTTGAAAAACTGTTTTTT
CASSLNSLEKLFF
>TRBV7-9|TRBJ2-1|TRBD1|-
TGTGCCAGCAGGTCCGGGACAGGGGGTCGCAATGAGCAGTTCTTC
CASRSGTGGRNEQFF
>TRBV7-8|TRBJ2-1|-|-
TGTGCCAGCAGCACCCAGGACTACGAGCAGTTCTTC
CASSTQDYEQFF
>TRBV6-1|TRBJ2-1|-|few
TGTGCCAGCAGGGACTCCATTGAGCAGTTCTTC
CASRDSIEQFF
>TRBV27|TRBJ1-6|TRBD1|-
TGTGCCAGCAGTCCCCGGGACAGTCTCTCCTATAATTCACCCCTCCACTTT
CASSPRDSLSYNSPLHF
>TRBV9|TRBJ2-1|TRBD2|-
TGTGCCAGCAGCCCCCTAGCGGGGGGCCTCTACAATGAGCAGTTCTTC
CASSPLAGGLYNEQFF
>TRBV5-1|TRBJ2-7|-|once
TGCGCCAGCAGCTTGGTGCAGGGCCCCTACGAGCAGTACTTC
CASSLVQGPYEQYF
>TRBV19|TRBJ1-3|-|-
TGTGCCAGTAGTTTCGGACTCTCTGGAAACACCATATATTTT
CASSFGLSGNTIYF